The 2 T cell receptor beta chains given below trace back to one sample, sequenced in a study of T cells after yellow fever vaccination. TCRdb re-analysed the 5' RACE reads in MiXCR, keeping a single row per CDR3 protein. The data contain roughly 300,000 distinct CDR3 sequences, roughly 8.6% of them singletons. The source was PBMCs, collected approximately 47 days after the first yellow fever vaccination. The receptors were sampled from a man in his late teens or twenties who received the YFV17D yellow fever vaccine.

The sample holds a few counts of this clonotype. This chain connects TRBV7-9 to TRBJ1-4; a possible D gene is TRBD1 (5 bases). Trimming removed 3 bases from V and 2 bases from J, with 13 bases in between. Germline lookup yields CDR1 SEHNR and CDR2 FQNEAQ (reference sequence). This CDR3 contains 16 residues. The CDR3 reads CASSFGGSGTNEKLFF. DNA of the CDR3: TGTGCCAGCAGCTTCGGTGGTTCAGGGACTAATGAAAAACTGTTTTTT.

In this sample, this clonotype turned up a few times. V gene TRBV20-1 combines with J gene TRBJ1-1; 7 bases are a match to TRBD1. The germline gives CDR1 DFQATT, CDR2 SNEGSKA (reference sequence). This CDR3 has 16 amino acids. The junction had 21 bases not matched to a gene; V was cut back by 6 bases and J by 8 bases. This chain's CDR3 is CSAGRGGGEPRPEAFF. The DNA for the CDR3 is TGCAGTGCAGGGAGGGGAGGGGGCGAACCCCGGCCGGAAGCTTTCTTT.